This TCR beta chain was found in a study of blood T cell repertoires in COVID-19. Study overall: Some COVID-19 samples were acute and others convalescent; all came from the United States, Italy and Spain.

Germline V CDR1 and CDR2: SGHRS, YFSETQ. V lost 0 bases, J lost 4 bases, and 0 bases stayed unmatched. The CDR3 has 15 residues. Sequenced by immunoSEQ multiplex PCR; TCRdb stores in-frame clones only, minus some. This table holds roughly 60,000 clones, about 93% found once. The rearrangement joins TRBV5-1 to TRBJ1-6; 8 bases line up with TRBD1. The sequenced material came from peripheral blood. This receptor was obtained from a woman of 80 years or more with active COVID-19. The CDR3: CASSLGTGYNSPLHF. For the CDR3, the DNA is TGCGCCAGCAGCTTGGGGACAGGGTATAATTCACCCCTCCACTTT.